The entry that follows covers one T cell receptor (beta chain) sequence. The antigen remains undetermined. Sequencing was performed with immunoSEQ multiplex PCR; in TCRdb, only in-frame clones are kept and a portion is missing. The sample includes over 1.5 million clones, 98% seen only once; the top ten take around 0.47%. A CD45RA+ naive subset and a CD45RA-negative memory subset were split from CD4+ cells. Looked up from germline, CDR1 is SGHAT and CDR2 is FQNNGV. This CDR3 is built from 17 residues. With 2 bases clipped from V and 7 bases from J, the junction kept 13 bases outside the gene matches. These data come from a study of shared clonotypes between healthy human individuals. Study observations and caveats: When compared with the clonotypes that were shared by all four sorted-subset donors, the non-shared clonotypes turned out to have lower generation probabilities.

The receptor was derived from a man under 40 in good health. Sequencing was carried out using naive CD4+ T cells sorted from blood. Stated subset: CD45RA+ positively selected. This chain joins TRBV11-2 and TRBJ2-2, with 7 bases aligning to TRBD1. Here the CDR3 DNA reads TGTGCCAGCAGCTTATACTCTGGGACAGCTTATAACGGGGAGCTGTTTTTT. Amino acid sequence: CASSLYSGTAYNGELFF.